These T cell receptor beta chains were read from a single sample in a study of shared clonotypes between healthy human individuals. The table came from immunoSEQ multiplex PCR; TCRdb's copy has only in-frame clones and leaves some out. The sample yields 1.6 million or so clones, 98% to 99% seen once. Sequencing was done on a sample of naive CD4+ T cells sorted from blood. Receptors were obtained from a man younger than 45 in good health. Both conserved end residues are trimmed from each CDR3.

v_gene	CDR3aa
TRBV7-8	ASSPPGQGADTGELF
TRBV7-9	ASSLSGHRSGAYEQY
TRBV9	ASSDRVSPSYEQY
TRBV7-9	ASSTRLAGQETQY
TRBV7-9	ASSLGSGIQETQY
TRBV9	ASSVVAGASDTQY
TRBV5-1	ASSFKGLAGFTDTQY
TRBV5-6	ASSSGGGPLYEQY
TRBV27	ASTLLAGLHYNEQF
TRBV27	ASRDSGRAPTDTQY
TRBV11-2	ASSHRQSYGYT
TRBV18	ASSPWIDEQY
TRBV11-3	ASSLGGRSTGELF
TRBV12-5	ASGVGQSYGYT
TRBV5-1	ASSLGDRVSDTQY
TRBV28	ASKGVPNQPQH
TRBV5-4	ASSLGGLQTDYEQY
TRBV7-7	ASSRFDGRGNEQF
TRBV6-5	ASSYQGHEQY
TRBV5-1	ASSASGSSYEQY
TRBV11-2	ASSQIFGTRNDEQY
TRBV30	ACGFPGTASGNTIY
TRBV5-1	ASSLDRWEQY
TRBV28	ASSLYRRKETQY
TRBV19	ASSIENIQY
TRBV29-1	SVEDDGGSVDTQY
TRBV10-3	AISDGRGRSYNEQF
TRBV15	AVTGTAGVVGYT
TRBV15	ATSRSLDRENEQY
TRBV19	ASSATGQNNYGYT
TRBV18	ASSYREFSTDTQY
TRBV10-3	AIRELGQDNVYEQY
TRBV4-3	ASSQEVGVQPQH
TRBV10-3	AIRDRDRLFYEQY
TRBV5-5	ASSSRGQYYGYT
TRBV18	ASSQRESGYNEQF
TRBV11-3	ASSLDWASAQY
TRBV15	ATSRDPPHSGDTQY
TRBV7-2	ASRSGGGLEQF
TRBV9	ASSVGGQVYEQY
TRBV28	ASSLTGSSYNEQF
TRBV18	ASSRKAGVETQY
TRBV29-1	SVSGKSNTGELF
TRBV7-2	ASSSRDRGRKETQY
TRBV2	ASCNRGSTEAF
TRBV14	ASSRGGYEQY
TRBV7-6	ASSSGQISGANVLT
TRBV7-2	ASSLATSRADTQY
TRBV18	ASSTRQGAQPQH
TRBV19	ASSILGLNTEAF
TRBV9	ASSVELAGGIDTQY
TRBV6-5	ASKYSSSYEQY
TRBV2	ASSEPRGRMSNEQF
TRBV19	ASSILGGSGADTQY
TRBV5-1	ASSFNPRVKMNTEAF
TRBV5-4	ASSLDGDREQF
TRBV10-1	ASGQGSTDTQY